The 18 T cell receptor beta chains below all came from one sample that was sequenced in a study of CXCR3-negative and CXCR3-positive naive CD8 T cells (dated by TCRdb to between 2018 and 2020). For these TCRs, the target antigens are not known. General conclusions and limits of the study: Compared with CXCR3-negative naive cells, CXCR3-positive naive cells had TRB CDR3s with higher hydrophobicity (lower Kidera factor 4), lower energy, and higher strength and volume indices.

The data were produced on a NextSeq 550. The Human TCR Profiling Kit (MiLaboratory) was used to prepare UMI-labeled 5' RACE TRB cDNA libraries. The reads were reprocessed in TCRdb, with one entry per CDR3 protein sequence and no accompanying DNA. The sample table holds some 120,000 distinct CDR3 sequences. The top ten hold 0.59% of the sample. Sequenced input: naive CXCR3+ CD8+ T cells from blood. Read against the paper, the sample's cell subset or site label means: CD45RO-CCR7+CD27+CD95- naive CD8+ T cells expressing CXCR3 (TNR3+). These receptors originate from a human donor in good health. Some clones in this sample may be carry-over from other donors' samples.

The rearrangement joins TRBV7-3 to TRBJ2-3. The CDR3 runs to 13 residues. Germline V gene data show CDR1 as SGHTA and CDR2 as FQGTGA. The CDR3 loop is CASSLMKEDTQYF.

The chain carries TRBV19 and TRBJ2-7; TCRdb's D call of TRBD1 is untestable without DNA. There are 15 residues in the CDR3. Germline CDR1 is LNHDA and CDR2 is SQIVND (reference sequence). CDR3: CASSPRHGSKYEQYF.

The chain links TRBV7-9 to TRBJ2-5; the TCRdb D gene call, TRBD2, has no DNA to confirm it. CDR1 SEHNR and CDR2 FQNEAQ come from the germline V gene (reference sequence). CDR3 length: 16 residues. The CDR3 loop reads CASSPGGSPKQETQYF.

The chain is built from TRBV12-3 or TRBV12-4 and TRBJ2-1. CDR3 size: 15 residues. The CDR3 loop reads CASSLGGSSYNEQFF.

V usage is TRBV7-2 and J usage is TRBJ2-7; TCRdb calls TRBD1, which cannot be checked without DNA. Germline CDR1 is SGHTA and CDR2 is FQGNSA. CDR3 length equals 16 residues. CDR3: CASSLGASAYSYEQYF.

The chain has TRBV29-1 and TRBJ2-7; with no DNA, the TCRdb D assignment of TRBD1 cannot be verified. The CDR3 contains 16 residues. CDR1 is SQVTM and CDR2 is ANQGSEA in the germline V gene. This CDR3 is CSVEDLSGRVRGEQYF.

V gene TRBV7-9 combines with J gene TRBJ1-2; TCRdb proposes TRBD1, but this gene call is untestable without DNA. The germline V gene encodes CDR1 SEHNR and CDR2 FQNEAQ (reference sequence). The CDR3 runs 16 residues. The CDR3 here is CASTRFVGGRLYGYTF.

J is TRBJ2-5 and V is TRBV20-1; TCRdb's D call of TRBD2 is untestable without DNA. The CDR3 spans 17 residues. Germline V gene data show CDR1 as DFQATT and CDR2 as SNEGSKA (reference sequence). The CDR3 spells CSATPGLAGSPEETQYF.

This chain uses TRBV7-9 with TRBJ1-1; TCRdb calls TRBD1, which cannot be checked without DNA. The germline V gene has CDR1 SEHNR and CDR2 FQNEAQ (reference sequence). The CDR3 has 12 residues. The CDR3 sequence: CASSEIEGKAFF.

The rearrangement uses TRBV12-3 or TRBV12-4 and TRBJ2-3; checking the TCRdb D call of TRBD1 is not possible without DNA. This CDR3 spans 13 amino acids. CDR3 in amino acids: CASTGGTTDTQYF.

The CDR3 protein is CASSPSPGANEQFF. The J gene is TRBJ2-1, the V gene TRBV14; TCRdb outputs TRBD1, but without DNA this stays unchecked. The CDR3 runs 14 residues. Germline V gene data show CDR1 as SGHDN and CDR2 as FVKESK.

The chain carries TRBV20-1 and TRBJ2-7. CDR1 and CDR2 from the germline V gene are DFQATT and SNEGSKA (reference sequence). The CDR3 length is 13 residues. The CDR3 here is CSWRAENSYEQYF.

This chain links TRBV14 with TRBJ2-2; TCRdb selects TRBD2, and the lack of DNA leaves this call unchecked. CDR3 length: 18 amino acids. Germline lookup yields CDR1 SGHDN and CDR2 FVKESK. The CDR3 sequence is CASSQDTSGRAHTGELFF.

The rearrangement joins TRBV4-1 to TRBJ2-1. The germline gives CDR1 MGHRA, CDR2 YSYEKL. This CDR3 region has 15 residues. The CDR3 loop is CASSQSSSSYNEQFF.

V usage is TRBV11-2 and J usage is TRBJ2-2; the TCRdb call, TRBD1, lacks DNA for checking. The germline gives CDR1 SGHAT, CDR2 FQNNGV. The CDR3 spans 17 residues. The CDR3 reads CASSLHVDRGGTGELFF.

The V and J genes are TRBV7-9 and TRBJ2-7; TCRdb picks TRBD1, but there is no DNA to check that call. There are 12 residues in the CDR3. Germline CDR1 SEHNR, CDR2 FQNEAQ (reference sequence). CDR3 loop: CATRDGAYEQYF.

The CDR3 sequence is CSVVPGGQAFF. This sequence joins TRBV29-1 and TRBJ1-1; TCRdb's assignment of TRBD1 cannot be checked, as there is no DNA. The CDR3 totals 11 residues. CDR1 is SQVTM and CDR2 is ANQGSEA in the germline V gene.

V is TRBV6-2 or TRBV6-3 and J is TRBJ2-6. The germline gives CDR1 MNHEY, CDR2 SVGEGT. The CDR3 totals 17 residues. CDR3 in amino acids: CASSYLSSFSGANVLTF.